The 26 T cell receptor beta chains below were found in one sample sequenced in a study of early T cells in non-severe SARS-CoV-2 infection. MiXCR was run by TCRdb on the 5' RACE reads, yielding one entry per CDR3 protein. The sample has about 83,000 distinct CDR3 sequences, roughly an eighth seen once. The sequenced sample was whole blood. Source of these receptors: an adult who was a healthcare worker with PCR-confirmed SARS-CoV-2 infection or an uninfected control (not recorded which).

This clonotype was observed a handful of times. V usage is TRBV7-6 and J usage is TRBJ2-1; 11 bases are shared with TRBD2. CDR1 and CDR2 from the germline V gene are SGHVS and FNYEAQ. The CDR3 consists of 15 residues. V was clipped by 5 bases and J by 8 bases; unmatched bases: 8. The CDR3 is CASSLGLAEKDEQFF. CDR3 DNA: TGTGCCAGCAGCCTGGGACTAGCGGAGAAGGATGAGCAGTTCTTC. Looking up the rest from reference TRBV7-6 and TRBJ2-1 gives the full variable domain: GAGVSQSPRYKVTKRGQDVALRCDPISGHVSLYWYRQALGQGPEFLTYFNYEAQQDKSGLPNDRFSAERPEGSISTLTIQRTEQRDSAMYRCASSLGLAEKDEQFFGPGTRLTVL.

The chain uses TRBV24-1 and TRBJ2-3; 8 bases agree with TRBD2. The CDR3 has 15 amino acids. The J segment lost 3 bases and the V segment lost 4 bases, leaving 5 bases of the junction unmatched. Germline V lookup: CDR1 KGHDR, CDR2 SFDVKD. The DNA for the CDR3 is TGTGCCACCAGTGACACGGGAGGGCCGACAGATACGCAGTATTTT. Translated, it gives CATSDTGGPTDTQYF.

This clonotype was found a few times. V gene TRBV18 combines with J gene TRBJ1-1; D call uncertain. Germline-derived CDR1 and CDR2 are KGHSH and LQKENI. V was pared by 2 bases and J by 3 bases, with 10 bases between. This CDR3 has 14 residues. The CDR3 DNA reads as TGTGCCAGCTCACCAACCGGTTTGCACACTGAAGCTTTCTTT. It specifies CASSPTGLHTEAFF.

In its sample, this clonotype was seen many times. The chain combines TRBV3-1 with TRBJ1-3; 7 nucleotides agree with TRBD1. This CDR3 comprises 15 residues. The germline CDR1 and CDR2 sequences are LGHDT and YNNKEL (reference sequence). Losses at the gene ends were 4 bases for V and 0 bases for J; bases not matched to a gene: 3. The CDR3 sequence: CASSLQGGSGNTIYF. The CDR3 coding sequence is TGTGCCAGCAGCCTCCAGGGGGGCTCTGGAAACACCATATATTTT.

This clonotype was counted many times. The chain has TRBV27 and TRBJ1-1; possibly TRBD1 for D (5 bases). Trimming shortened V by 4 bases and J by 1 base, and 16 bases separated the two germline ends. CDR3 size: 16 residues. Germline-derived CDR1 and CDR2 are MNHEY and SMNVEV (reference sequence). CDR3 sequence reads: CASSWGLGLGNTEAFF. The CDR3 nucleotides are TGTGCCAGCAGTTGGGGCCTTGGTCTCGGGAACACTGAAGCTTTCTTT.

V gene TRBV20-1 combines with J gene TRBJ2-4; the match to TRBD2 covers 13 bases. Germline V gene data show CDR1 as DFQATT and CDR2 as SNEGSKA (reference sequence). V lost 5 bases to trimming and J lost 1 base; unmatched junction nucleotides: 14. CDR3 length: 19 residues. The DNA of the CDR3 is TGCAGTGCTTCCCTAACTAGCGGGAGGGTCGGTCTCGCCAAAAACATTCAGTACTTC. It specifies CSASLTSGRVGLAKNIQYF.

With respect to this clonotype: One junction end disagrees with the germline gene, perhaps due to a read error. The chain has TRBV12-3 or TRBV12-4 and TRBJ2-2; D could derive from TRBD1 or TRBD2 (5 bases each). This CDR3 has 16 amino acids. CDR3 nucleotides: TGTGCCAGCAGTGGACAACATATCATATCCCACGGGGAGCTGTATTTT. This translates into CASSGQHIISHGELYF.

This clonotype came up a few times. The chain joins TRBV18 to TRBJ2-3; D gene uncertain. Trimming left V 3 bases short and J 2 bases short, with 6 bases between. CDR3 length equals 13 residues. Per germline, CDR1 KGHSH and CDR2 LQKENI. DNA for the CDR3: TGTGCCAGCTCACCGGCTGCCACAGATACGCAGTATTTT. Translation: CASSPAATDTQYF.

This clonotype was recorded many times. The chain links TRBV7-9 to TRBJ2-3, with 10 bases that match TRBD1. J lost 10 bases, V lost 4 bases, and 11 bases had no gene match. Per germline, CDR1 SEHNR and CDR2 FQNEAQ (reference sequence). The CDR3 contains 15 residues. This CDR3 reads CASSYGQGDSDAQYF. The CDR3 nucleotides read TGTGCCAGCAGCTATGGACAGGGGGATAGTGATGCGCAGTATTTT.

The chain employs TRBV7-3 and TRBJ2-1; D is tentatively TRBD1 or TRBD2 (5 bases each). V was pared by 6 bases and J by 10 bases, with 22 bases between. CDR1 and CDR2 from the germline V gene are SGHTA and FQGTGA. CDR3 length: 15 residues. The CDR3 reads CASRTFGTTSGEQFF. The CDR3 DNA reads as TGTGCCAGCAGGACTTTTGGGACGACTTCAGGGGAGCAGTTCTTC.

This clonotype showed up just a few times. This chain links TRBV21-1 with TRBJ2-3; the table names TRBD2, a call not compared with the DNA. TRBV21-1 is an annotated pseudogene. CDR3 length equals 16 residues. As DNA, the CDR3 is TGTGCCAGCAGCTTGCTCGGGACTCCCGGCCAGGATACGCAGTATTTT. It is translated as CASSLLGTPGQDTQYF.

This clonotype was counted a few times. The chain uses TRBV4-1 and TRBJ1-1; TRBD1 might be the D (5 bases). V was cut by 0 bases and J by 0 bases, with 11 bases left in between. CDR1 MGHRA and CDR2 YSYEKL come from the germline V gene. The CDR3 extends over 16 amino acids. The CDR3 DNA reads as TGCGCCAGCAGCCAAGAAGGGGAGGGCCTGAACACTGAAGCTTTCTTT. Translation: CASSQEGEGLNTEAFF.

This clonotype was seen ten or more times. Written as DNA, the CDR3 is TGTGCCAGCAGCTTAGTGCGGTACGGGTTGGCTGAAGCTTTCTTT. This codes for CASSLVRYGLAEAFF. The chain recombines TRBV7-9 with TRBJ1-1; D call uncertain. This CDR3 contains 15 residues. Germline values: CDR1 SEHNR, CDR2 FQNEAQ (reference sequence). V was pared by 1 base and J by 6 bases, with 15 bases between.

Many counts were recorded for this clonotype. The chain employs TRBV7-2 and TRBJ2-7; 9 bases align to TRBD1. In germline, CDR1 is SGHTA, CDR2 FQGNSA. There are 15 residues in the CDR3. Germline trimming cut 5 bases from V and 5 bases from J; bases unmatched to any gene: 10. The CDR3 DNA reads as TGTGCCAGCAGCATTTCCGGGACAGGGCCTCACGAGCAGTACTTC. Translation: CASSISGTGPHEQYF. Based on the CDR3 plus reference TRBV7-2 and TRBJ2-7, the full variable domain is GAGVSQSPSNKVTEKGKDVELRCDPISGHTALYWYRQSLGQGLEFLIYFQGNSAPDKSGLPSDRFSAERTGGSVSTLTIQRTQQEDSAVYLCASSISGTGPHEQYFGPGTRLTVT.

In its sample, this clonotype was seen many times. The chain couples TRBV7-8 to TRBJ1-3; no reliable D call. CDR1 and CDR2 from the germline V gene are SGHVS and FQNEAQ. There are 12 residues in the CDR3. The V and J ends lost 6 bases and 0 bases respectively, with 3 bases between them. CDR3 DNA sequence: TGTGCCAGCAGTTACTCTGGAAACACCATATATTTT. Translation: CASSYSGNTIYF.

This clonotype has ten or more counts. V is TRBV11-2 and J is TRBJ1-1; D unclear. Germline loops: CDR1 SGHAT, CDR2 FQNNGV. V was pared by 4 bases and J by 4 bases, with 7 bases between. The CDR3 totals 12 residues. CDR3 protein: CASSSVPTEAFF. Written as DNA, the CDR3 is TGTGCCAGCAGCTCCGTTCCCACTGAAGCTTTCTTT.

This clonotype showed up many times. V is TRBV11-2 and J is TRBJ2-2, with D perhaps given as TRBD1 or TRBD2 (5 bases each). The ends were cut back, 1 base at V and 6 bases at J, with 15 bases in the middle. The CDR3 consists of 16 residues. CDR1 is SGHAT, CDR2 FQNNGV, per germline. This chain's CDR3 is CASSLAGNQGPGELFF. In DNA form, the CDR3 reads TGTGCCAGCAGCTTAGCCGGGAACCAGGGACCCGGGGAGCTGTTTTTT.

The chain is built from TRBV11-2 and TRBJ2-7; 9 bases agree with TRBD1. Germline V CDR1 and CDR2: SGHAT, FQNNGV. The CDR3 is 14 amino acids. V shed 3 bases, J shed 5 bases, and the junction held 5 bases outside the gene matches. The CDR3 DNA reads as TGTGCCAGCAGCTTTTGGGACAGGGCAGACGAGCAGTACTTC. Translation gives CASSFWDRADEQYF. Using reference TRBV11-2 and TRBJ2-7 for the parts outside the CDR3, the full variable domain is EAGVAQSPRYKIIEKRQSVAFWCNPISGHATLYWYQQILGQGPKLLIQFQNNGVVDDSQLPKDRFSAERLKGVDSTLKIQPAKLEDSAVYLCASSFWDRADEQYFGPGTRLTVT.

The CDR3 region has the DNA TGTGCCAGCAGCTTAGCCTCCAGGGGCCACACTGAAGCTTTCTTT. It yields the protein CASSLASRGHTEAFF. This rearrangement joins TRBV7-2 to TRBJ1-1; D possibly corresponds to TRBD1 (6 bases). Germline V lookup: CDR1 SGHTA, CDR2 FQGNSA. Trimming shortened V by 0 bases and J by 3 bases, and 11 bases separated the two germline ends. This CDR3 spans 15 amino acids.

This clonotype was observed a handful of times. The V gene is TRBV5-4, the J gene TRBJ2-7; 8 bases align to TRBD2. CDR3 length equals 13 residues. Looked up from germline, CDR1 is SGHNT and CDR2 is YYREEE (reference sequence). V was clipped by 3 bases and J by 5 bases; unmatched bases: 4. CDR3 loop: CASSSGLVNEQYF. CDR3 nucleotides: TGTGCCAGCAGCTCGGGACTAGTGAACGAGCAGTACTTC.

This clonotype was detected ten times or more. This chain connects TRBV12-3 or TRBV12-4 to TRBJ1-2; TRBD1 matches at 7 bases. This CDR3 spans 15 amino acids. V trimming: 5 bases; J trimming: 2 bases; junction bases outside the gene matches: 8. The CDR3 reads CASSPGDRPNYGYTF. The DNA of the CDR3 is TGTGCCAGCAGTCCCGGGGACAGACCGAACTATGGCTACACCTTC.

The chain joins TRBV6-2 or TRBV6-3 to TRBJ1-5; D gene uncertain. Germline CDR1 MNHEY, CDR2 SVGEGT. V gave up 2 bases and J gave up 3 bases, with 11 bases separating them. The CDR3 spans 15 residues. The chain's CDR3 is CASSYPGFANQPQHF. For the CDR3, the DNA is TGTGCCAGCAGTTACCCGGGGTTCGCCAATCAGCCCCAGCATTTT.

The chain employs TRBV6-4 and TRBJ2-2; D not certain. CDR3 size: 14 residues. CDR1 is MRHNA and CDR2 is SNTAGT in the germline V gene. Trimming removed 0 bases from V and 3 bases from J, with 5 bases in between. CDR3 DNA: TGTGCCAGCAGTGACTCGATTGACACCGGGGAGCTGTTTTTT. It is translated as CASSDSIDTGELFF.

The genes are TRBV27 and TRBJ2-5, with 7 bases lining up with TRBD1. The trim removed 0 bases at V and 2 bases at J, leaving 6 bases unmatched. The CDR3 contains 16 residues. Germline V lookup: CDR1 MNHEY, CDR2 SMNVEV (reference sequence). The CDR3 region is CASSLSLAGGQETQYF. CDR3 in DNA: TGTGCCAGCAGTTTATCCCTCGCAGGGGGACAAGAGACCCAGTACTTC.

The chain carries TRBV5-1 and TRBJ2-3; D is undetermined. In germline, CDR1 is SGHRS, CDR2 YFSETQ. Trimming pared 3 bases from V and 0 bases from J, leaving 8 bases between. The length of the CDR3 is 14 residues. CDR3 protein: CASSWNPSTDTQYF. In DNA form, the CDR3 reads TGCGCCAGCAGCTGGAACCCGAGCACAGATACGCAGTATTTT.

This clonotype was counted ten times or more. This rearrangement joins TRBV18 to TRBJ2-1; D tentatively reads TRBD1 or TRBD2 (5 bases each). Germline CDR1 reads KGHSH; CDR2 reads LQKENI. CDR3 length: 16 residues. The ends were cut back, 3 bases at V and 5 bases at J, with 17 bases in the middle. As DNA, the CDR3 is TGTGCCAGCTCACCCCGCCGGGGCACAGAAAACAATGAGCAGTTCTTC. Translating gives CASSPRRGTENNEQFF.